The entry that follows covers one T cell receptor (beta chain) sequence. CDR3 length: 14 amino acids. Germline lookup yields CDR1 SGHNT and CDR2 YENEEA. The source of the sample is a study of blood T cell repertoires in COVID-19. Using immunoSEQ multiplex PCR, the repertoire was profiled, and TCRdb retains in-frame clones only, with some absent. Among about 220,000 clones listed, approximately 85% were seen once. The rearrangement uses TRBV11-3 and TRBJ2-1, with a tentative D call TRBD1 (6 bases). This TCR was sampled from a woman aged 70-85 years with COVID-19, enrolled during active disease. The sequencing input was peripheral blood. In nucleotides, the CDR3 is TGTGCAACACAGGGTGTGGGCTCCTACAATGAGCAGTTCTTC. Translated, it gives CATQGVGSYNEQFF.